The present T cell receptor beta chain was sequenced within a study of regulatory T cells in long-lasting Graves disease. Worth noting for this clonotype: As yet, its antigen is unknown.

Study-level findings and limits: With some 2,800 shared public clonotypes, persistent patients exceeded new patients, who shared about a thousand.

As to time point: newly diagnosed GD, antithyroid drugs for less than 3 months. The authors made the TCR library using RNA they extracted from PBMCs. Arm-PCR with iRepertoire HTBI primers amplified the CDR3 regions for these TCR beta libraries. TCRdb processed the multiplex PCR reads anew with MiXCR; each CDR3 protein has one entry. The sample has about 620,000 distinct CDR3 sequences, approximately 15% seen once. The V gene's germline CDR1 is SEHNR and CDR2 FQNEAQ (reference sequence). The CDR3 consists of 13 residues. V was shortened by 1 base and J by 6 bases, with 8 bases between the two germline ends. The same sample was also used in a study of T cells in Graves' hyperthyroidism and ophthalmopathy. That source reports: Graves' hyperthyroidism qualified as stable when ophthalmopathy did not progress within 18 months. In patients aged 18 to 65, hyperthyroidism was newly diagnosed, with duration under 2 months. A 13 V-J model separated ophthalmopathy from stable hyperthyroidism.

The chain recombines TRBV7-9 with TRBJ2-3; possibly TRBD2 for D (5 bases). The receptor's source is a woman in her twenties or thirties with Graves disease. Sample: peripheral blood mononuclear cells (PBMCs), taken at new diagnosis, from a patient treated with antithyroid drugs. CDR3 region: CASSLGTWDTQYF. The CDR3 DNA reads as TGTGCCAGCAGCTTAGGGACTTGGGATACGCAGTATTTT. Using reference TRBV7-9 and TRBJ2-3 for the parts outside the CDR3, the full variable domain is DTGVSQNPRHKITKRGQNVTFRCDPISEHNRLYWYRQTLGQGPEFLTYFQNEAQLEKSRLLSDRFSAERPKGSFSTLEIQRTEQGDSAMYLCASSLGTWDTQYFGPGTRLTVL.